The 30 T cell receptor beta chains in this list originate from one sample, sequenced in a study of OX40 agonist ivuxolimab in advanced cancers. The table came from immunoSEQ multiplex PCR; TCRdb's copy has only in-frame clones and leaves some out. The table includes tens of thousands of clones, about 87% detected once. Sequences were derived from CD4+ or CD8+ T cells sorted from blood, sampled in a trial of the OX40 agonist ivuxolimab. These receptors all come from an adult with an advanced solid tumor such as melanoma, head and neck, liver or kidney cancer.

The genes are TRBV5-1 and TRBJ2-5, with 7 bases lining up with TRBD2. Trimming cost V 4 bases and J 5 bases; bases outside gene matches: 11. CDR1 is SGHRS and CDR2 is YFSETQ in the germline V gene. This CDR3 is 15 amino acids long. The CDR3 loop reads CASSPTPRAGETQYF. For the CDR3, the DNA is TGCGCCAGCAGCCCAACCCCCAGAGCGGGGGAGACCCAGTACTTC.

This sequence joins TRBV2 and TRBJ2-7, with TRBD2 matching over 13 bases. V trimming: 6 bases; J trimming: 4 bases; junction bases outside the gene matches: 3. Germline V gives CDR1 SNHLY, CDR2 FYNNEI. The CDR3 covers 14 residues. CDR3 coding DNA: TGTGCCAGCAGGCTGACTAGCGGGGGGTACGAGCAGTACTTC. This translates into CASRLTSGGYEQYF.

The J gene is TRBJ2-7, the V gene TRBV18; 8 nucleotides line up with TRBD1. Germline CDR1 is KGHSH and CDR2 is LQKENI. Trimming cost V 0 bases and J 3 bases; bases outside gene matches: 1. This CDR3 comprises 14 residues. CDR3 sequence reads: CASSPPGQGYEQYF. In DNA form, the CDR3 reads TGTGCCAGCTCACCACCCGGACAGGGCTACGAGCAGTACTTC. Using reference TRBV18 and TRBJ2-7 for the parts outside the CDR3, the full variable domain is NAGVMQNPRHLVRRRGQEARLRCSPMKGHSHVYWYRQLPEEGLKFMVYLQKENIIDESGMPKERFSAEFPKEGPSILRIQQVVRGDSAAYFCASSPPGQGYEQYFGPGTRLTVT.

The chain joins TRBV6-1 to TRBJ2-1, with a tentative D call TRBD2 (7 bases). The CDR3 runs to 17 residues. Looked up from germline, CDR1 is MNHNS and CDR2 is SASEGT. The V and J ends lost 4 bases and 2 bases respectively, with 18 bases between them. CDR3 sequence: CASSGGGPSKTYNEQFF. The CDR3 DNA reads TGTGCCAGCAGTGGGGGGGGGCCCTCGAAGACCTACAATGAGCAGTTCTTC.

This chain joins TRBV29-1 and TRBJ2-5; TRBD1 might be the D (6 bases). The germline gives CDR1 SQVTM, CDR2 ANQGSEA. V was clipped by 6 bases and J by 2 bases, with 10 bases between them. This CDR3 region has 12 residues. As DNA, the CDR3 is TGCAGCGTCTCACAGGGTCAAGAGACCCAGTACTTC. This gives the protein CSVSQGQETQYF.

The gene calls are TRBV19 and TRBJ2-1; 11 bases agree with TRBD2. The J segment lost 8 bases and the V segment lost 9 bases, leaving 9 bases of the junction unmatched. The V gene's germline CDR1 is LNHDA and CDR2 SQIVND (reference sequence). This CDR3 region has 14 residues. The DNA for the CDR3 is TGTGCCAGGGGAGCTAGCGGGAGGAGAGATGAGCAGTTCTTC. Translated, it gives CARGASGRRDEQFF. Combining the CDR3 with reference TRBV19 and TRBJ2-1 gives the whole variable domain DGGITQSPKYLFRKEGQNVTLSCEQNLNHDAMYWYRQDPGQGLRLIYYSQIVNDFQKGDIAEGYSVSREKKESFPLTVTSAQKNPTAFYLCARGASGRRDEQFFGPGTRLTVL.

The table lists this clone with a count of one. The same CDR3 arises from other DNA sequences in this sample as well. As DNA, the CDR3 is TGTGCCAGCAGTGAAATTTGGGGGACTGAAGCTTTCTTT. Protein: CASSEIWGTEAFF. This rearrangement joins TRBV2 to TRBJ1-1, with a tentative D call TRBD1 (5 bases). Germline-derived CDR1 and CDR2 are SNHLY and FYNNEI. Trimming removed 2 bases from V and 5 bases from J, with 9 bases in between. The CDR3 has 13 residues.

This chain's CDR3 is CAISEWGILGQRPSTDTQYF. The CDR3 DNA follows: TGTGCCATCAGTGAGTGGGGGATTCTGGGACAGCGCCCTAGCACAGATACGCAGTATTTT. V gene TRBV10-3 combines with J gene TRBJ2-3, with 7 bases that match TRBD1. From germline, CDR1 is ENHRY and CDR2 SYGVKD. The V and J ends lost 1 base and 0 bases, in that order; junction bases with no gene match: 16. This CDR3 contains 20 residues.

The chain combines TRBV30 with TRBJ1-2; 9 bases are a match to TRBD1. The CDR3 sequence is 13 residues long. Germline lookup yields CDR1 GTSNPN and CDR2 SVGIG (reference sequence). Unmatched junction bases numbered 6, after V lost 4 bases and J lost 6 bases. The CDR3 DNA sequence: TGTGCCTGGACTCTACAGGGGGCGGATGGCTACACCTTC. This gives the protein CAWTLQGADGYTF.

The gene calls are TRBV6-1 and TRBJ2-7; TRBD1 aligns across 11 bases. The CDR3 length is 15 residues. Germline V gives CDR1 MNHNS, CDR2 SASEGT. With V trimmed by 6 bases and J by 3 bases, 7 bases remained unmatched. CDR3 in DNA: TGTGCCAGCAGGGGGACAGGGGGTTTTCTCTACGAGCAGTACTTC. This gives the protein CASRGTGGFLYEQYF.

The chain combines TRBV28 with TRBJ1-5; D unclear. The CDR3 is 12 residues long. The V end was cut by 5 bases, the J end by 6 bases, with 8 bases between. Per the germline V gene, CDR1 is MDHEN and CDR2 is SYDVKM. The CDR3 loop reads CASSTRPQPQHF. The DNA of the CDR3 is TGTGCCAGCAGTACCCGACCTCAGCCCCAGCATTTT.

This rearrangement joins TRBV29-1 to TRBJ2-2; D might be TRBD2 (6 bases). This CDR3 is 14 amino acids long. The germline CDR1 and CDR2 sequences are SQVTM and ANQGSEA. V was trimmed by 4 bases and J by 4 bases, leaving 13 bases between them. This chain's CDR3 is CSVGTGAATGELFF. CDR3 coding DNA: TGCAGCGTTGGAACGGGAGCGGCCACCGGGGAGCTGTTTTTT.

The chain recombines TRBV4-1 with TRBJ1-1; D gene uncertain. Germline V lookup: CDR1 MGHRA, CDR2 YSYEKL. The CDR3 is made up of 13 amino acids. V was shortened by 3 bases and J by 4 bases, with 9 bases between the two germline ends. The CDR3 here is CASSHQIGTEAFF. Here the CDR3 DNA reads TGCGCCAGCAGCCATCAAATCGGCACTGAAGCTTTCTTT.

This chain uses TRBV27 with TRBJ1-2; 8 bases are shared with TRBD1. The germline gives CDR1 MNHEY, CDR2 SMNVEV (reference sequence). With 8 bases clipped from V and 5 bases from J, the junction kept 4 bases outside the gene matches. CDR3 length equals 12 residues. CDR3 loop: CASGRQGYGYTF. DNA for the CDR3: TGTGCCAGCGGCCGACAGGGGTATGGCTACACCTTC.

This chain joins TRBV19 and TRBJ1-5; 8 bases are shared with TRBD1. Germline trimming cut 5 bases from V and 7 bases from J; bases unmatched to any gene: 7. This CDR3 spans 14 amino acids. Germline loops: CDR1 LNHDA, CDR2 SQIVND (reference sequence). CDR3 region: CASSPTGDRQPQHF. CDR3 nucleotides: TGTGCCAGTAGTCCGACAGGGGACAGGCAGCCCCAGCATTTT.

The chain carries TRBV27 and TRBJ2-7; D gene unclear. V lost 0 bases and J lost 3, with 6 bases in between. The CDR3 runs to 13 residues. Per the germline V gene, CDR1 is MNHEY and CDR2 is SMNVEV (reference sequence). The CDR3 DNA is TGTGCCAGCAGTTTATCCCAGAACTACGAGCAGTACTTC. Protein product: CASSLSQNYEQYF.

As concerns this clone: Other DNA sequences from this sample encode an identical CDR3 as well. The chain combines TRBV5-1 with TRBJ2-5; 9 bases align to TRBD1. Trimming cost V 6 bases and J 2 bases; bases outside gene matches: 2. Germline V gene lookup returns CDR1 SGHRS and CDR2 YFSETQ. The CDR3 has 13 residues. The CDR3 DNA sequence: TGCGCCAGCATGGGACAGGGTCAAGAGACCCAGTACTTC. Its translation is CASMGQGQETQYF.

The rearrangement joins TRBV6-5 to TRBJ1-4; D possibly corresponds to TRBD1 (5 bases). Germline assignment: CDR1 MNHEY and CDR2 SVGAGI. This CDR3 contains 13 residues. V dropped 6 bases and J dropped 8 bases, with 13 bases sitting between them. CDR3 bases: TGTGCCAGCAGCTACCGGGACGGCGAAAAACTGTTTTTT. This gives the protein CASSYRDGEKLFF.

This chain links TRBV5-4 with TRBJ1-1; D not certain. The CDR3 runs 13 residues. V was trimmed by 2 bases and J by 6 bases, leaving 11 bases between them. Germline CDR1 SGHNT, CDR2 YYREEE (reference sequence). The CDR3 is CASSLNGVPEAFF. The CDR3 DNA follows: TGTGCCAGCAGCTTAAATGGTGTGCCTGAAGCTTTCTTT.

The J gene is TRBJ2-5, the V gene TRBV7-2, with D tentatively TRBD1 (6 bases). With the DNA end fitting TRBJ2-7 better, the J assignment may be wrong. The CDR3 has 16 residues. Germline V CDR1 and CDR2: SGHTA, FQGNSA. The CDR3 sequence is CASSLVGDQGLYEQYF. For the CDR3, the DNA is TGTGCCAGCAGCTTAGTGGGGGACCAGGGGCTCTACGAGCAGTACTTC.

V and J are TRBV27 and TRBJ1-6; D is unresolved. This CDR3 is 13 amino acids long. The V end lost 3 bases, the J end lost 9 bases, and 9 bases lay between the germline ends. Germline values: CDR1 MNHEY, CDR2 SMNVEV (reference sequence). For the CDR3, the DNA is TGTGCCAGCAGTTTTGTGGGGAGTTCACCCCTCCACTTT. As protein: CASSFVGSSPLHF.

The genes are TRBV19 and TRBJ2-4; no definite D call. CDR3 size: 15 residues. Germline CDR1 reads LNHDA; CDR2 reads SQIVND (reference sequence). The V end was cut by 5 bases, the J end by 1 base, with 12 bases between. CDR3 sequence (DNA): TGTGCCAGTAGTCCTGGGGATTTTGCCAAAAACATTCAGTACTTC. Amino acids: CASSPGDFAKNIQYF.

The CDR3 sequence is CASSFRNRGGNTIYF. In nucleotides, the CDR3 is TGTGCCAGCAGTTTTAGAAACAGGGGAGGAAACACCATATATTTT. V usage is TRBV28 and J usage is TRBJ1-3, with TRBD1 identical over 7 bases. Germline CDR1 MDHEN, CDR2 SYDVKM. With 3 bases clipped from V and 4 bases from J, the junction kept 6 bases outside the gene matches. The CDR3 has 15 amino acids.

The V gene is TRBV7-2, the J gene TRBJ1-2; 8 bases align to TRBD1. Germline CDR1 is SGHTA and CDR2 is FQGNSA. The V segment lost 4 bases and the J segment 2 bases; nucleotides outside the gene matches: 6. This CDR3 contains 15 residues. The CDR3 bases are TGTGCCAGCAGCTACGGACAGGGCCAAAACTATGGCTACACCTTC. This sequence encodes CASSYGQGQNYGYTF.

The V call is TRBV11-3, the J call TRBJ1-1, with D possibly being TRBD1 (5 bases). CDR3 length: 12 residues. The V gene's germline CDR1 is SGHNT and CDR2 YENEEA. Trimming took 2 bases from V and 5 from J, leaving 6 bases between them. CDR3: CASSLRGTEAFF. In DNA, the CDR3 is TGTGCCAGCAGCTTAAGGGGAACTGAAGCTTTCTTT.

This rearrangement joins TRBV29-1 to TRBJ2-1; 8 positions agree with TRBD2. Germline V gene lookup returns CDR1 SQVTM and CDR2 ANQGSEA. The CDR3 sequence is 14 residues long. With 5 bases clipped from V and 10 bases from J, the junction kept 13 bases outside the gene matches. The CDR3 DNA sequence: TGCAGCGTTAATCCAAGCGGGAGTCTGGGGGAGCAGTTCTTC. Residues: CSVNPSGSLGEQFF.

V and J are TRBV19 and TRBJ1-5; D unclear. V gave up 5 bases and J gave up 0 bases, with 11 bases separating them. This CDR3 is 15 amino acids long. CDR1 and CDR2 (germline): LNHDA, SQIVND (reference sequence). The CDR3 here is CASSAGMYSNQPQHF. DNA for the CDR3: TGTGCCAGTAGTGCCGGTATGTATAGCAATCAGCCCCAGCATTTT.

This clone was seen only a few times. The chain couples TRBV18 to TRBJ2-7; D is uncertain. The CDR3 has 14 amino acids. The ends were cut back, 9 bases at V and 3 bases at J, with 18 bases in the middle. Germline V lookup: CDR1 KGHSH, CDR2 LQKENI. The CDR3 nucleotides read TGTGCCAGTTCCCGAGACCGCGGCATCTACGAGCAGTACTTC. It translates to CASSRDRGIYEQYF.

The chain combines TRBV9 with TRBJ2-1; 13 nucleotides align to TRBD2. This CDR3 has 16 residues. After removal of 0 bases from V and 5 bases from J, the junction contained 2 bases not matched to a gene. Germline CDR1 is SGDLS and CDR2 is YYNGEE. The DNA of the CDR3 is TGTGCCAGCAGCGTAGGGACTAGCGGGAGCCACAATGAGCAGTTCTTC. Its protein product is CASSVGTSGSHNEQFF.

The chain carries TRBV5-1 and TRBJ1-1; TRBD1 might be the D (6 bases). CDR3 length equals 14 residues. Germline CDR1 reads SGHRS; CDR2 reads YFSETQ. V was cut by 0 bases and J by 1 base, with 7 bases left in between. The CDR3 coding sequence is TGCGCCAGCAGCTTGGGGGGGCGGAACACTGAAGCTTTCTTT. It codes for CASSLGGRNTEAFF.